Each of the 24 T cell receptor beta chains below was sequenced from the same sample in a study of OX40 agonist ivuxolimab in advanced cancers. Profiling relied on immunoSEQ multiplex PCR, and the TCRdb table lists in-frame clones only, not all of them. This sample has about 15,000 clones, with 80% to 85% found just once. This specimen consisted of CD4+ or CD8+ T cells sorted from blood, obtained in a trial of the OX40 agonist ivuxolimab. The receptor source for this set is an adult with an advanced solid tumor such as melanoma, head and neck, liver or kidney cancer.

The chain combines TRBV7-2 with TRBJ1-1; D remains ambiguous. Per the germline V gene, CDR1 is SGHTA and CDR2 is FQGNSA. V lost 3 bases, J lost 6 bases, and 8 bases lay in between. There are 12 residues in the CDR3. CDR3 sequence reads: CASSFSGAEAFF. The CDR3 DNA is TGTGCCAGCAGCTTTTCCGGGGCTGAAGCTTTCTTT.

DNA of the CDR3: TGTGCCAGCAGCTTGAGGGACTGGGAGACCCAGTACTTC. This encodes CASSLRDWETQYF. This chain uses TRBV5-8 with TRBJ2-5; maybe TRBD2 (6 bases). Germline V gives CDR1 SGHTS, CDR2 YDEGEE. This CDR3 region has 13 residues. Between the trimmed V and J ends, which lost 1 base and 5 bases, there was a span of 9 bases.

The rearrangement joins TRBV27 to TRBJ1-6, with 8 bases identical to TRBD1. V lost 9 bases, J lost 8 bases, and 12 bases stayed unmatched. The CDR3 is 15 amino acids. Germline CDR1 and CDR2: MNHEY and SMNVEV (reference sequence). The CDR3 is CASLQGAGLDSPLHF. In DNA, the CDR3 is TGTGCCAGTCTCCAGGGGGCTGGTCTCGATTCACCCCTCCACTTT.

V and J are TRBV30 and TRBJ1-1, with unresolved D. The germline gives CDR1 GTSNPN, CDR2 SVGIG (reference sequence). This CDR3 has 12 residues. V dropped 5 bases and J dropped 3 bases, with 10 bases sitting between them. Here the CDR3 DNA reads TGTGCCTGGTTCCTGGGCGACACTGAAGCTTTCTTT. Amino acids: CAWFLGDTEAFF.

The chain recombines TRBV7-9 with TRBJ2-7, with TRBD2 as a possible D gene (6 bases). CDR1 is SEHNR, CDR2 FQNEAQ, per germline (reference sequence). This CDR3 comprises 14 residues. V was pared by 3 bases and J by 1 base, with 10 bases between. For the CDR3, the DNA is TGTGCCAGCAGCTTTCGGGACTCATCCTACGAGCAGTACTTC. This translates into CASSFRDSSYEQYF.

V is TRBV28 and J is TRBJ1-5, with no clear D. Per germline, CDR1 MDHEN and CDR2 SYDVKM. CDR3 length: 15 residues. The V end was cut by 6 bases, the J end by 0 bases, with 12 bases between. The CDR3 sequence is CASSTRKNSNQPQHF. The CDR3 region has the DNA TGTGCCAGCAGCACCCGGAAGAATAGCAATCAGCCCCAGCATTTT. The entire variable domain, with the rest obtained from reference TRBV28 and TRBJ1-5, is as follows: DVKVTQSSRYLVKRTGEKVFLECVQDMDHENMFWYRQDPGLGLRLIYFSYDVKMKEKGDIPEGYSVSREKKERFSLILESASTNQTSMYLCASSTRKNSNQPQHFGDGTRLSIL.

The rearrangement links TRBV5-1 to TRBJ2-1, with a weak D call TRBD2 (6 bases). V dropped 0 bases and J dropped 4 bases, with 14 bases sitting between them. Germline V gene lookup returns CDR1 SGHRS and CDR2 YFSETQ. The CDR3 spans 16 residues. The DNA of the CDR3 is TGCGCCAGCAGCTTGGATTCGGGGGTCAGGTACAATGAGCAGTTCTTC. Its protein product is CASSLDSGVRYNEQFF. Filled out from reference TRBV5-1 and TRBJ2-1, the complete variable domain reads KAGVTQTPRYLIKTRGQQVTLSCSPISGHRSVSWYQQTPGQGLQFLFEYFSETQRNKGNFPGRFSGRQFSNSRSEMNVSTLELGDSALYLCASSLDSGVRYNEQFFGPGTRLTVL.

The chain uses TRBV10-2 and TRBJ2-4; maybe TRBD2 (6 bases). There are 16 residues in the CDR3. V lost 1 base, J lost 8 bases, and 18 bases lay in between. CDR1 and CDR2 (germline): WSHSY, SAAADI. Written as DNA, the CDR3 is TGCGCCAGCAGTGAGTTAGTCGTTAGCTCGGGGGACATTCAGTACTTC. The encoded protein is CASSELVVSSGDIQYF.

The chain uses TRBV19 and TRBJ1-5; D ambiguous. V lost 6 bases and J lost 9, with 18 bases in between. This CDR3 region has 14 residues. The germline V gene encodes CDR1 LNHDA and CDR2 SQIVND (reference sequence). The CDR3 region is CASSHRAGLRPQHF. As DNA, the CDR3 is TGTGCCAGTAGCCATAGGGCGGGTCTCCGGCCCCAGCATTTT. Full variable domain (rest looked up from reference TRBV19 and TRBJ1-5): DGGITQSPKYLFRKEGQNVTLSCEQNLNHDAMYWYRQDPGQGLRLIYYSQIVNDFQKGDIAEGYSVSREKKESFPLTVTSAQKNPTAFYLCASSHRAGLRPQHFGDGTRLSIL.

Points on this clone: The identical CDR3 is also encoded by other nucleotide sequences in the sample. The chain combines TRBV28 with TRBJ2-7; no clear D gene. CDR1 is MDHEN and CDR2 is SYDVKM in the germline V gene. The CDR3 extends over 11 amino acids. Trimming shortened V by 2 bases and J by 6 bases, and 5 bases separated the two germline ends. The CDR3 loop is CASSLGAEQYF. Written as DNA, the CDR3 is TGTGCCAGCAGTTTAGGCGCCGAGCAGTACTTC.

The genes are TRBV18 and TRBJ2-3, with TRBD2 as a possible D gene (5 bases). Germline V lookup: CDR1 KGHSH, CDR2 LQKENI. Trimming removed 0 bases from V and 4 bases from J, with 8 bases in between. The CDR3 loop spans 14 amino acids. CDR3 region: CASSPPLVADTQYF. The CDR3 bases are TGTGCCAGCTCACCACCACTAGTAGCAGATACGCAGTATTTT.

This chain connects TRBV11-2 to TRBJ1-2, with D maybe TRBD1 (5 bases). There are 15 residues in the CDR3. Germline CDR1 reads SGHAT; CDR2 reads FQNNGV. V shed 1 base and J shed 4 bases, with 13 bases lying between them. The CDR3 nucleotides are TGTGCCAGCAGCTTAGGTACGGGACTGGGCTATGGCTACACCTTC. Amino acid sequence: CASSLGTGLGYGYTF.

The V and J genes are TRBV30 and TRBJ2-7; maybe TRBD1 (6 bases). Trimming removed 4 bases from V and 0 bases from J, with 10 bases in between. This CDR3 contains 13 residues. From germline, CDR1 is GTSNPN and CDR2 SVGIG (reference sequence). The CDR3 DNA is TGTGCCTGGAAGGGGGAATCCTCCTACGAGCAGTACTTC. Protein product: CAWKGESSYEQYF.

The J gene is TRBJ2-1, the V gene TRBV7-6; 14 bases match TRBD2. Per the germline V gene, CDR1 is SGHVS and CDR2 is FNYEAQ. With 4 bases clipped from V and 0 bases from J, the junction kept 8 bases outside the gene matches. The CDR3 runs 19 residues. The CDR3 loop is CASSSRLAGGESSYNEQFF. DNA of the CDR3: TGTGCCAGCAGCTCAAGACTAGCGGGGGGGGAGAGCTCCTACAATGAGCAGTTCTTC. Filled out from reference TRBV7-6 and TRBJ2-1, the complete variable domain reads GAGVSQSPRYKVTKRGQDVALRCDPISGHVSLYWYRQALGQGPEFLTYFNYEAQQDKSGLPNDRFSAERPEGSISTLTIQRTEQRDSAMYRCASSSRLAGGESSYNEQFFGPGTRLTVL.

Only one count was recorded for this clone. J is TRBJ2-7 and V is TRBV19; D is undetermined. Trimming stripped 0 bases from V and 1 base from J, with 7 bases between. Germline V gives CDR1 LNHDA, CDR2 SQIVND (reference sequence). The CDR3 covers 14 residues. The CDR3 sequence is CASSIEHSSYEQYF. The CDR3, as DNA: TGTGCCAGTAGTATAGAACACAGTTCCTACGAGCAGTACTTC.

This clone showed up just once. The gene calls are TRBV18 and TRBJ2-7, with D possibly being TRBD1 or TRBD2 (5 bases each). Germline V gene data show CDR1 as KGHSH and CDR2 as LQKENI. The CDR3 totals 13 residues. V was trimmed by 4 bases and J by 1 base, leaving 8 bases between them. The CDR3 coding sequence is TGTGCCAGCTCACTTGGGACGTCCTACGAGCAGTACTTC. Translation: CASSLGTSYEQYF.

The J gene is TRBJ2-1, the V gene TRBV6-5; possibly TRBD2 for D (5 bases). V was trimmed by 9 bases and J by 8 bases, leaving 11 bases between them. CDR1 and CDR2 (germline): MNHEY, SVGAGI. The CDR3 runs 11 residues. CDR3 nucleotide sequence: TGTGCCAGTACGGGAACGCATGAGCAGTTCTTC. It is translated as CASTGTHEQFF.

V usage is TRBV5-1 and J usage is TRBJ1-4, with a tentative D call TRBD1 (5 bases). Germline assignment: CDR1 SGHRS and CDR2 YFSETQ. V lost 4 bases, J lost 6 bases, and 16 bases lay in between. The CDR3 is 15 amino acids. This CDR3 reads CASSLVDSRYEKLFF. In DNA form, the CDR3 reads TGCGCCAGCAGCCTGGTTGACAGCCGATATGAAAAACTGTTTTTT.

This chain joins TRBV4-2 and TRBJ2-1, with D maybe TRBD2 (5 bases). The CDR3 is 16 residues long. Germline V lookup: CDR1 LGHNA, CDR2 YNFKEQ. Trimming shortened V by 0 bases and J by 4 bases, and 13 bases separated the two germline ends. CDR3: CASSQDPSGKYNEQFF. CDR3 DNA sequence: TGTGCCAGCAGCCAAGATCCCAGCGGTAAATACAATGAGCAGTTCTTC.

This sequence joins TRBV15 and TRBJ1-5, with 7 nucleotides matching TRBD1. V dropped 0 bases and J dropped 9; count of bases not matched to a gene: 11. CDR1 and CDR2 (germline): LNHNV, YYDKDF (reference sequence). The CDR3 loop spans 16 amino acids. This chain's CDR3 is CATSREGGSPTGPQHF. As DNA, the CDR3 is TGTGCCACCAGCAGAGAAGGGGGCAGCCCAACTGGGCCCCAGCATTTT.

J is TRBJ2-1 and V is TRBV6-4; D not resolved. The CDR3 loop spans 15 amino acids. V was shortened by 5 bases and J by 2 bases, with 13 bases between the two germline ends. CDR1 and CDR2 from the germline V gene are MRHNA and SNTAGT. For the CDR3, the DNA is TGTGCCAGCAGTCAAGGCACGGGCCCCTACAATGAGCAGTTCTTC. Its protein product is CASSQGTGPYNEQFF.

J is TRBJ1-5 and V is TRBV4-2, with TRBD1 as a possible D gene (5 bases). Germline CDR1 is LGHNA and CDR2 is YNFKEQ. The CDR3 sequence is 16 residues long. With 5 bases removed from V and 5 bases from J, the gap between germline ends came to 19 bases. CDR3 sequence reads: CASSLASQGPYQPQHF. The CDR3, as DNA: TGTGCCAGCAGCTTGGCCTCGCAGGGACCGTATCAGCCCCAGCATTTT.

The chain carries TRBV9 and TRBJ2-7, with D maybe TRBD1 (5 bases). From germline, CDR1 is SGDLS and CDR2 YYNGEE. V lost 0 bases, J lost 2 bases, and 12 bases lay in between. The CDR3 totals 15 residues. Here the CDR3 reads CASSVAAGPTYEQYF. The CDR3 DNA sequence: TGTGCCAGCAGCGTAGCTGCAGGGCCGACCTACGAGCAGTACTTC.

This clone was seen just once. V and J are TRBV6-5 and TRBJ1-5, with D uncertain. This CDR3 is built from 15 residues. Trimming left V 0 bases short and J 3 bases short, with 9 bases between. Per the germline V gene, CDR1 is MNHEY and CDR2 is SVGAGI. The CDR3 loop is CASSYSGGFNQPQHF. DNA of the CDR3: TGTGCCAGCAGTTACTCGGGCGGATTCAATCAGCCCCAGCATTTT.